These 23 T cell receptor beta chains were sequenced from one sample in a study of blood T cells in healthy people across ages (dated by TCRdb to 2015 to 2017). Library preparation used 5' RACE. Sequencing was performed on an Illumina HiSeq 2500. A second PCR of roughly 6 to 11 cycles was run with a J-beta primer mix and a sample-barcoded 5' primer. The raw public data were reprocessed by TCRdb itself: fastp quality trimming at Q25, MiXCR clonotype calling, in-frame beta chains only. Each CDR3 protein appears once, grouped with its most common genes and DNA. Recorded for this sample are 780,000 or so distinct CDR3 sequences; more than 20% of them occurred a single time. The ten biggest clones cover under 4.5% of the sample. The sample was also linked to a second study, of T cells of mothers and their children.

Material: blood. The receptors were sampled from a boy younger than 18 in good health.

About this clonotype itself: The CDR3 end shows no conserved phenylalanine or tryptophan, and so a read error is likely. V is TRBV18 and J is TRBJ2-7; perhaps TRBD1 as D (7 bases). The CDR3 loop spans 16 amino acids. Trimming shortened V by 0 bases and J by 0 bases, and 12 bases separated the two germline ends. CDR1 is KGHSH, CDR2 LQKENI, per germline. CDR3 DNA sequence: TGTGCCAGCTCACCACCCCAGGGGGGACTCTCCTACGAGCAGTACCTC. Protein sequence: CASSPPQGGLSYEQYL.

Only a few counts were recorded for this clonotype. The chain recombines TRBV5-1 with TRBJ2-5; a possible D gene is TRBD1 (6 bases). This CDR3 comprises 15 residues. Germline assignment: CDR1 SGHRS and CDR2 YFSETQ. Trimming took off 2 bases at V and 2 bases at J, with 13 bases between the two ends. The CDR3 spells CASSFGQRLQETQYF. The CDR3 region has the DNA TGCGCCAGCAGCTTCGGACAGCGACTTCAAGAGACCCAGTACTTC.

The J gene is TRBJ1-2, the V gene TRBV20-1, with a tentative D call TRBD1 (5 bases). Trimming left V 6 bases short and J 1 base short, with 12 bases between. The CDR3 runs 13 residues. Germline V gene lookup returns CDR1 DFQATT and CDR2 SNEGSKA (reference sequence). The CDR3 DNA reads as TGCAGTGCGGAAGATGACAGTAACTATGGCTACACCTTC. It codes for CSAEDDSNYGYTF.

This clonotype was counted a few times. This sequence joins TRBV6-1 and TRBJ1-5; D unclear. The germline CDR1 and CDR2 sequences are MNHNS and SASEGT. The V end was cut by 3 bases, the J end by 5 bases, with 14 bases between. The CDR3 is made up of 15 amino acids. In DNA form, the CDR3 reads TGTGCCAGCAGTGATAACGGGTATGGGGATCAGCCCCAGCATTTT. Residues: CASSDNGYGDQPQHF.

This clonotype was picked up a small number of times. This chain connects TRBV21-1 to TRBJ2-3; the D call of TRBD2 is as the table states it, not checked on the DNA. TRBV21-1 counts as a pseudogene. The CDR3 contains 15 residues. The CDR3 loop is CASGPGGAIPDTQYF. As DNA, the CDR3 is TGTGCCAGCGGTCCCGGGGGGGCCATCCCAGATACGCAGTATTTT.

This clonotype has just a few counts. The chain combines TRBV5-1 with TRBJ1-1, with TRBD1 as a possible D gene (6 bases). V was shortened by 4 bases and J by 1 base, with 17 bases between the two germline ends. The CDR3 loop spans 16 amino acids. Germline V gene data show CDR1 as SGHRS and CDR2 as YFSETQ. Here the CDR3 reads CASSPEGDLTNTEAFF. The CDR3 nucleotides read TGCGCCAGCAGCCCCGAGGGGGATCTAACGAACACTGAAGCTTTCTTT. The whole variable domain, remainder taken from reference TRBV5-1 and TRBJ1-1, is KAGVTQTPRYLIKTRGQQVTLSCSPISGHRSVSWYQQTPGQGLQFLFEYFSETQRNKGNFPGRFSGRQFSNSRSEMNVSTLELGDSALYLCASSPEGDLTNTEAFFGQGTRLTVV.

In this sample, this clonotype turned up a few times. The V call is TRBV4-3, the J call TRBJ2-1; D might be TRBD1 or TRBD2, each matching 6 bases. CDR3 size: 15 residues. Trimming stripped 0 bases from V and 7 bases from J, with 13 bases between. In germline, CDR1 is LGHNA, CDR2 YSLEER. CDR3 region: CASSQDRGTFNEQFF. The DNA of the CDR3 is TGCGCCAGCAGCCAAGATCGGGGGACATTTAATGAGCAGTTCTTC.

The CDR3 loop reads CASSQEASGGVETQYF. The CDR3 DNA reads as TGCGCCAGCAGCCAAGAGGCTAGCGGGGGCGTGGAGACCCAGTACTTC. This chain joins TRBV4-3 and TRBJ2-5; 10 positions agree with TRBD2. CDR3 length: 16 amino acids. Trimming removed 0 bases from V and 5 bases from J; junction bases left unmatched: 6. CDR1 is LGHNA, CDR2 YSLEER, per germline.

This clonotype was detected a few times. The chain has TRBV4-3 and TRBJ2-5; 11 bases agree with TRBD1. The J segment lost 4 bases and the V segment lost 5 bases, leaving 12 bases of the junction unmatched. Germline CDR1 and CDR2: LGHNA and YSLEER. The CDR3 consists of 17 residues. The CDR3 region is CASSSFAPGQGAETQYF. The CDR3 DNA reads TGCGCCAGCAGCTCATTCGCCCCAGGACAGGGGGCAGAGACCCAGTACTTC.

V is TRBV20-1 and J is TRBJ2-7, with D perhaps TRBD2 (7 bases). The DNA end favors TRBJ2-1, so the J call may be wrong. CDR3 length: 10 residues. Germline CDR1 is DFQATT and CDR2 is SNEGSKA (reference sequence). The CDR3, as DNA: TGCAGTGCTAGCGGGGGGCCTCAGTTCTTC. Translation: CSASGGPQFF.

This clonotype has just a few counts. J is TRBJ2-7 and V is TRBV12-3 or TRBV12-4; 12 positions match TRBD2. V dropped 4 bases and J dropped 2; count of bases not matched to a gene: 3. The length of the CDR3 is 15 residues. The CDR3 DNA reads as TGTGCCAGCAGTTCTAGCGGGAGGGAAGCCTACGAGCAGTACTTC. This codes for CASSSSGREAYEQYF.

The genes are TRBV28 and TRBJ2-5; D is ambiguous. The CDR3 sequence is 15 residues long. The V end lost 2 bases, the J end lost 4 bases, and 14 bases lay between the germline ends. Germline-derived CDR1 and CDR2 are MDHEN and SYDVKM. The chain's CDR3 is CASSLEVPVGETQYF. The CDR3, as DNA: TGTGCCAGCAGTTTAGAGGTCCCCGTTGGAGAGACCCAGTACTTC.

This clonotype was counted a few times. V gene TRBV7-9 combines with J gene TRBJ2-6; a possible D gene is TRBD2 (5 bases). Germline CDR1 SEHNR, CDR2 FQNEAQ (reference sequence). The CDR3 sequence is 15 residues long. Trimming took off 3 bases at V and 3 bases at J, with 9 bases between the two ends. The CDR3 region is CASSFSGIGANVLTF. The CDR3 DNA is TGTGCCAGCAGCTTTTCGGGGATTGGGGCCAACGTCCTGACTTTC.

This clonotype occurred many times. CDR3 amino acids: CSAYSRLAKNIQYF. The CDR3 nucleotides read TGCAGTGCTTACAGTCGTCTAGCCAAAAACATTCAGTACTTC. This chain connects TRBV20-1 to TRBJ2-4, with D unresolved. The CDR3 loop spans 14 amino acids. The V gene lost 5 bases and the J gene lost 0 bases, with 11 bases spanning the gap. In germline, CDR1 is DFQATT, CDR2 SNEGSKA (reference sequence).

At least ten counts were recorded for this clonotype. The CDR3 DNA reads as TGTGCCAGCAGCTACTCAAGGGGACAGGGGCTAGATACGCAGTATTTT. Amino acid sequence: CASSYSRGQGLDTQYF. This sequence joins TRBV7-3 and TRBJ2-3, with 10 positions matching TRBD1. In germline, CDR1 is SGHTA, CDR2 FQGTGA. Losses at the gene ends were 4 bases for V and 5 bases for J; bases not matched to a gene: 9. This CDR3 comprises 16 residues.

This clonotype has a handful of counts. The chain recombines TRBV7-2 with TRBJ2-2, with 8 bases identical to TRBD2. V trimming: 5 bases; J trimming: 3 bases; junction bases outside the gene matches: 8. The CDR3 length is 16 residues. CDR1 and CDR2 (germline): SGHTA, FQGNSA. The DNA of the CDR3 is TGTGCCAGCAGCGGGTTGTTGCGGGGGGACACCGGGGAGCTGTTTTTT. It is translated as CASSGLLRGDTGELFF.

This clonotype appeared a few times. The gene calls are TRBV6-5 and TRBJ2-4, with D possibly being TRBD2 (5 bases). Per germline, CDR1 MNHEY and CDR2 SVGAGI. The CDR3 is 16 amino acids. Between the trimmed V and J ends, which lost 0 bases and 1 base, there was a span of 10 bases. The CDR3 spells CASSYSRVTAKNIQYF. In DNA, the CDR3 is TGTGCCAGCAGTTACTCGAGGGTTACTGCCAAAAACATTCAGTACTTC.

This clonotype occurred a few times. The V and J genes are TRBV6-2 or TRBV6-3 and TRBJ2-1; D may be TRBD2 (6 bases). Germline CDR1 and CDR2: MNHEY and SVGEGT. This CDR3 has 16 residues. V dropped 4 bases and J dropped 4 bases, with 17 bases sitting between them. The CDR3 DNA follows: TGTGCCAGCAGTTTCCTTCCTAGCGAGTTTTACAATGAGCAGTTCTTC. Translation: CASSFLPSEFYNEQFF.

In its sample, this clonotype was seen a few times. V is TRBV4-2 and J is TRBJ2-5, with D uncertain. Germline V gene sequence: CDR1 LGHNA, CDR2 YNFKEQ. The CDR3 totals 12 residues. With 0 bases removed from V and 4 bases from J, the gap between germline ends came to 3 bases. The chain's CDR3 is CASSQDSETQYF. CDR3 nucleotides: TGTGCCAGCAGCCAAGATTCAGAGACCCAGTACTTC.

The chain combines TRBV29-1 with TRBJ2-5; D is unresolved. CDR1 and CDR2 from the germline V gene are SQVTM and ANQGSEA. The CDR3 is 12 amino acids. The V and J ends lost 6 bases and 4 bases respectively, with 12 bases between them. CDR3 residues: CSVRRSGETQYF. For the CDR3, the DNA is TGCAGCGTCCGAAGGTCCGGAGAGACCCAGTACTTC.

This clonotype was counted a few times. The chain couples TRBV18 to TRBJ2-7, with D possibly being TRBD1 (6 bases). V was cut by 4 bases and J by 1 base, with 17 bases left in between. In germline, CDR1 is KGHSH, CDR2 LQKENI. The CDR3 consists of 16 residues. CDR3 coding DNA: TGTGCCAGCTCACTGCCCGACAGGATCAGTTCCTACGAGCAGTACTTC. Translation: CASSLPDRISSYEQYF.

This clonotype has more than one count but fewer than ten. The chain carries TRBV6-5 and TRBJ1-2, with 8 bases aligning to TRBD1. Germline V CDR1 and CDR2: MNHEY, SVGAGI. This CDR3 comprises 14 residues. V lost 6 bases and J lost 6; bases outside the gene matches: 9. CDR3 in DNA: TGTGCCAGCAGGGTTTCCGGGACAGGAGATGGCTACACCTTC. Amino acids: CASRVSGTGDGYTF.

The CDR3 sequence: CASSPSERGSLEYF. In nucleotides, the CDR3 is TGTGCCAGCAGTCCCAGCGAGAGGGGAAGCTTGGAGTACTTC. The genes are TRBV28 and TRBJ2-7, with D perhaps matching TRBD1 or TRBD2 (5 bases each). Germline CDR1 reads MDHEN; CDR2 reads SYDVKM. Trimming pared 5 bases from V and 11 bases from J, leaving 22 bases between. The CDR3 spans 14 residues. Full variable domain (outside the CDR3, taken from reference TRBV28 and TRBJ2-7): DVKVTQSSRYLVKRTGEKVFLECVQDMDHENMFWYRQDPGLGLRLIYFSYDVKMKEKGDIPEGYSVSREKKERFSLILESASTNQTSMYLCASSPSERGSLEYFGPGTRLTVT.